These 18 T cell receptor beta chains were all obtained from the same sample, sequenced in a study of blood T cell repertoires in COVID-19. The table came from immunoSEQ multiplex PCR; TCRdb's copy has only in-frame clones and leaves some out. The repertoire has approximately 150,000 clones, 88% of them found once; the top ten carry around 2.3%. The sequencing sample was made of peripheral blood. The receptors shown here come from a human donor with COVID-19, enrolled during active disease. The donor label of this sample is uncertain.

V and J are TRBV18 and TRBJ1-1; D not resolved. Germline lookup yields CDR1 KGHSH and CDR2 LQKENI. The V and J ends lost 3 bases and 5 bases respectively, with 10 bases between them. The CDR3 spans 13 residues. The CDR3 DNA is TGTGCCAGCTCACCCGCAGCGGAGACTGAAGCTTTCTTT. This gives the protein CASSPAAETEAFF.

This chain joins TRBV5-1 and TRBJ1-1; a possible D gene is TRBD1 (6 bases). The germline CDR1 and CDR2 sequences are SGHRS and YFSETQ. The CDR3 extends over 13 amino acids. The V and J ends lost 1 base and 5 bases respectively, with 9 bases between them. CDR3 coding DNA: TGCGCCAGCAGCTTGTTCAGGGGTACTGAAGCTTTCTTT. Its protein is CASSLFRGTEAFF.

This chain uses TRBV5-6 with TRBJ2-7, with 8 bases identical to TRBD1. Germline CDR1 is SGHDT and CDR2 is YYEEEE. The length of the CDR3 is 15 residues. V shed 5 bases and J 3 bases; nucleotides not matched to a gene: 10. CDR3 DNA sequence: TGTGCCAGCAGGCATTCCGGGACAGGAAACTACGAGCAGTACTTC. This gives the protein CASRHSGTGNYEQYF.

The chain recombines TRBV6-5 with TRBJ2-7, with a possible D match to TRBD1 (6 bases). This CDR3 region has 15 residues. V was shortened by 6 bases and J by 0 bases, with 15 bases between the two germline ends. In germline, CDR1 is MNHEY, CDR2 SVGAGI. CDR3 DNA: TGTGCCAGCAGGGCCGGAACACAGGGCTCCTACGAGCAGTACTTC. It encodes CASRAGTQGSYEQYF.

This rearrangement joins TRBV10-3 to TRBJ1-1; TRBD1 might be the D (6 bases). V was pared by 11 bases and J by 1 base, with 14 bases between. This CDR3 is built from 13 residues. Germline V gene sequence: CDR1 ENHRY, CDR2 SYGVKD. The CDR3 reads CAAQVQGNTEAFF. The DNA of the CDR3 is TGTGCCGCCCAAGTACAGGGGAACACTGAAGCTTTCTTT.

V and J are TRBV6-5 and TRBJ2-3, with D possibly matching TRBD1 (6 bases). The CDR3 is made up of 16 amino acids. V shed 4 bases and J shed 2 bases, with 16 bases lying between them. In germline, CDR1 is MNHEY, CDR2 SVGAGI. The CDR3 region has the DNA TGTGCCAGCAGTTTAGGGGGACCCCGGATCACAGATACGCAGTATTTT. Translation: CASSLGGPRITDTQYF.

Comments on this clone: Distinct nucleotide sequences in the sample also encode this CDR3. This rearrangement joins TRBV4-2 to TRBJ1-1; possible D gene TRBD1, 6 bases. V was shortened by 1 base and J by 0 bases, with 12 bases between the two germline ends. The germline V gene encodes CDR1 LGHNA and CDR2 YNFKEQ. The CDR3 runs to 16 residues. The DNA of the CDR3 is TGTGCCAGCAGCCAAGTCGGGGGGCCCCTGAACACTGAAGCTTTCTTT. This sequence encodes CASSQVGGPLNTEAFF.

CDR3 in DNA: TGCGCCAGCAGTGAGTCGATGAGGGATTCACCCCTCCACTTT. Translation gives CASSESMRDSPLHF. The rearrangement links TRBV10-2 to TRBJ1-6; D not certain. V was clipped by 0 bases and J by 8 bases, with 8 bases between them. Germline V lookup: CDR1 WSHSY, CDR2 SAAADI. This CDR3 comprises 14 residues.

The J gene is TRBJ2-5, the V gene TRBV19; TRBD2 agrees at 15 bases. Unmatched junction bases numbered 12, after V lost 5 bases and J lost 5 bases. CDR1 is LNHDA and CDR2 is SQIVND in the germline V gene (reference sequence). This CDR3 is built from 18 residues. The DNA of the CDR3 is TGTGCCAGTAGTTCGTACGGACTAGCGGGAGGGCCCGTCGAGACCCAGTACTTC. Its protein is CASSSYGLAGGPVETQYF.

This clone was detected once. This rearrangement joins TRBV9 to TRBJ2-2, with D unclear. This CDR3 contains 13 residues. The germline V gene encodes CDR1 SGDLS and CDR2 YYNGEE. The V gene lost 1 base and the J gene lost 5 bases, with 6 bases spanning the gap. CDR3 amino acids: CASSVLTTGELFF. For the CDR3, the DNA is TGTGCCAGCAGCGTACTAACTACCGGGGAGCTGTTTTTT.

The chain has TRBV3-1 (or the pseudogene TRBV3-2) and TRBJ2-5, with 10 nucleotides matching TRBD2. This CDR3 has 21 residues. In germline, CDR1 is LGHDT, CDR2 YNNKEL (reference sequence). The J segment lost 5 bases and the V segment lost 0 bases, leaving 21 bases of the junction unmatched. The CDR3 coding sequence is TGTGCCAGCAGCCAAGATGTACCTAGCGGGAGTTGGGTGGGAATTCGCGAGACCCAGTACTTC. Its translation is CASSQDVPSGSWVGIRETQYF.

This rearrangement joins TRBV21-1 to TRBJ2-3; the table's D call, TRBD2, has no DNA check behind it. TRBV21-1 is labeled a pseudogene. The CDR3 is 15 residues long. This CDR3 is CVLLAGWRPTDTQYF. The CDR3 bases are TGTGTTTTATTAGCGGGGTGGCGACCAACGGATACGCAGTATTTT.

V gene TRBV6-2 or TRBV6-3 combines with J gene TRBJ2-1, with a possible D match to TRBD1 (5 bases). The germline V gene has CDR1 MNHEY and CDR2 SVGEGT. The V and J ends lost 6 bases and 8 bases respectively, with 11 bases between them. The CDR3 has 12 residues. In nucleotides, the CDR3 is TGTGCCAGCAGCTTTACAGGAGATGAGCAGTTCTTC. Residues: CASSFTGDEQFF.

The V and J genes are TRBV5-1 and TRBJ2-5; 8 bases align to TRBD1. CDR1 SGHRS and CDR2 YFSETQ come from the germline V gene. This CDR3 has 16 residues. J lost 5 bases, V lost 4 bases, and 13 bases had no gene match. Written as DNA, the CDR3 is TGCGCCAGCAGCACCCAGGGGGCTGGTGGGTTGGAGACCCAGTACTTC. Protein sequence: CASSTQGAGGLETQYF.

The V and J genes are TRBV6-5 and TRBJ1-3; D unresolved. V gave up 6 bases and J gave up 8 bases, with 8 bases separating them. Per germline, CDR1 MNHEY and CDR2 SVGAGI. CDR3 size: 11 residues. CDR3 residues: CASRRQYTIYF. CDR3 nucleotide sequence: TGTGCCAGCAGACGACAATACACCATATATTTT.

This chain joins TRBV5-6 and TRBJ2-5; D is uncertain. Per germline, CDR1 SGHDT and CDR2 YYEEEE. Trimming took 4 bases from V and 5 from J, leaving 6 bases between them. CDR3 length equals 11 residues. The CDR3 DNA reads TGTGCCAGCAGCGCTACCGAGACCCAGTACTTC. Protein sequence: CASSATETQYF.

The genes are TRBV7-9 and TRBJ1-2, with 7 bases aligning to TRBD1. CDR3 length equals 15 residues. Germline trimming cut 1 base from V and 0 bases from J; bases unmatched to any gene: 2. Germline CDR1 is SEHNR and CDR2 is FQNEAQ (reference sequence). The CDR3 nucleotides are TGTGCCAGCAGCTTAGGGGACAGCCCTAACTATGGCTACACCTTC. This gives the protein CASSLGDSPNYGYTF.

The chain joins TRBV5-1 to TRBJ2-1; the D is unclear. The germline CDR1 and CDR2 sequences are SGHRS and YFSETQ. V was pared by 6 bases and J by 6 bases, with 19 bases between. The CDR3 runs to 15 residues. The CDR3: CASNGGGLEFNEQFF. In nucleotides, the CDR3 is TGCGCCAGCAACGGCGGTGGCTTGGAGTTCAATGAGCAGTTCTTC.